This T cell receptor (beta chain) was found in a study of T cell responses to AZD1222 COVID-19 vaccine. General study points: Only after the peak T cell response were repertoires sampled. Donor demographics were predominantly white British with a female majority; clonal diversity may be underestimated.

A note on this clone: Its specificity is unknown.

The protocol was immunoSEQ multiplex PCR, while the TCRdb copy is restricted to in-frame clones and leaves out a portion. Of 150,000 to 200,000 clones in the sample, around 90% are singletons; the top ten hold about 2.8%. The germline V gene has CDR1 SGHDN and CDR2 FVKESK. The CDR3 runs to 15 residues. J gave up 10 bases and V 1 base, and 11 bases lay outside the gene matches. The V gene is TRBV14, the J gene TRBJ1-2, with 8 bases identical to TRBD1. This specimen consisted of peripheral blood, obtained on day 0 of AZD1222 vaccination. The TCR comes from an adult in good health. CDR3 in DNA: TGTGCCAGCAGCCAAGCAGGGGGCCCCCTTAGGGACTACACCTTC. Protein: CASSQAGGPLRDYTF.